Below are 27 T cell receptor beta chains sequenced from a single sample in a study of T cell responses to AZD1222 COVID-19 vaccine. Clones were read by immunoSEQ multiplex PCR, and TCRdb kept only the in-frame ones, dropping some. Of roughly 140,000 clones in the sample, approximately 90% were seen once. This specimen was peripheral blood, taken on day 0 of AZD1222 vaccination. These receptors all come from an adult in good health.

In its sample, this clone was seen once. The CDR3 bases are TGTGCCAGCAGTTACCTGGCGTTCTCAGATACGCAGTATTTT. Protein: CASSYLAFSDTQYF. This chain links TRBV6-5 with TRBJ2-3; D is uncertain. V was pared by 2 bases and J by 4 bases, with 10 bases between. The CDR3 is made up of 14 amino acids. Germline values: CDR1 MNHEY, CDR2 SVGAGI.

The chain joins TRBV28 to TRBJ1-5, with D perhaps matching TRBD1 (5 bases). Looked up from germline, CDR1 is MDHEN and CDR2 is SYDVKM. This CDR3 contains 15 residues. Trimming removed 3 bases at V and 4 bases at J, with 13 bases between. CDR3 DNA: TGTGCCAGCAGTTTTGTGGGGCTTTCTAATCAGCCCCAGCATTTT. Translating it yields CASSFVGLSNQPQHF.

CDR3 amino acids: CASSYRDRVERVAGNTIYF. Written as DNA, the CDR3 is TGTGCCAGCAGTTACCGGGACAGGGTAGAAAGAGTAGCTGGAAACACCATATATTTT. The rearrangement uses TRBV5-5 and TRBJ1-3, with TRBD1 matching over 9 bases. The CDR3 is 19 residues long. V shed 5 bases and J 2 bases; nucleotides not matched to a gene: 17. The V gene's germline CDR1 is SGHKS and CDR2 YYEKEE (reference sequence).

The V call is TRBV5-6, the J call TRBJ1-5; D might be TRBD1 (5 bases). The CDR3 contains 17 residues. CDR1 is SGHDT, CDR2 YYEEEE, per germline. The V and J ends lost 1 base and 0 bases respectively, with 14 bases between them. CDR3 nucleotide sequence: TGTGCCAGCAGCTTGTTTGGGACGGCTCGTAGCAATCAGCCCCAGCATTTT. This codes for CASSLFGTARSNQPQHF.

The gene calls are TRBV20-1 and TRBJ1-1; D is unresolved. The V and J ends lost 3 bases and 8 bases respectively, with 7 bases between them. Germline V gene sequence: CDR1 DFQATT, CDR2 SNEGSKA (reference sequence). The CDR3 totals 10 residues. In DNA, the CDR3 is TGCAGTGCTAGTGGGGTAGAAGCTTTCTTT. Translating gives CSASGVEAFF.

The table lists this clone with a few counts. The rearrangement uses TRBV2 and TRBJ2-7; a possible D gene is TRBD1 (7 bases). V was pared by 6 bases and J by 1 base, with 10 bases between. Looked up from germline, CDR1 is SNHLY and CDR2 is FYNNEI. CDR3 length: 13 amino acids. CDR3 protein: CASREGQSYEQYF. The CDR3 DNA sequence: TGTGCCAGCAGGGAGGGACAGTCCTACGAGCAGTACTTC.

The V gene is TRBV5-4, the J gene TRBJ2-2; tentatively, D is TRBD2 (6 bases). V lost 0 bases and J 6 bases, leaving 9 bases between the germline ends. Germline assignment: CDR1 SGHNT and CDR2 YYREEE (reference sequence). CDR3 length: 14 residues. CDR3 sequence: CASSLARGSGELFF. The CDR3 nucleotides are TGTGCCAGCAGCTTGGCGCGGGGATCCGGGGAGCTGTTTTTT.

This clone was found once. V and J are TRBV3-1 (or the pseudogene TRBV3-2) and TRBJ2-7; 9 positions match TRBD2. Germline assignment: CDR1 LGHDT and CDR2 YNNKEL (reference sequence). After removal of 1 base from V and 2 bases from J, the junction contained 9 bases not matched to a gene. The CDR3 has 17 residues. The CDR3: CASSQAGAGGPPYEQYF. In nucleotides, the CDR3 is TGTGCCAGCAGCCAAGCGGGTGCGGGAGGGCCACCCTACGAGCAGTACTTC.

This clone was recorded a few times. The chain has TRBV5-1 and TRBJ1-2; 7 positions agree with TRBD1. Germline assignment: CDR1 SGHRS and CDR2 YFSETQ. V was pared by 0 bases and J by 5 bases, with 7 bases of the junction left unmatched. CDR3 length: 15 amino acids. The CDR3 is CASSLGQGDKYGYTF. The CDR3 coding sequence is TGCGCCAGCAGCTTGGGACAGGGAGATAAGTATGGCTACACCTTC. Complete variable domain (other parts from reference TRBV5-1 and TRBJ1-2): KAGVTQTPRYLIKTRGQQVTLSCSPISGHRSVSWYQQTPGQGLQFLFEYFSETQRNKGNFPGRFSGRQFSNSRSEMNVSTLELGDSALYLCASSLGQGDKYGYTFGSGTRLTVV.

V gene TRBV6-2 or TRBV6-3 combines with J gene TRBJ1-5; D uncertain. V gave up 2 bases and J gave up 7 bases, with 12 bases separating them. This CDR3 comprises 14 residues. Per the germline V gene, CDR1 is MNHEY and CDR2 is SVGEGT. The CDR3 DNA is TGTGCCAGCAGTTACGGAGCAAGGGAACAGCCCCAGCATTTT. This codes for CASSYGAREQPQHF.

The chain links TRBV28 to TRBJ1-5; 7 bases agree with TRBD1. This CDR3 has 18 residues. The V gene end was trimmed by 6 bases and the J gene end by 0 bases; junction bases not matched to a gene: 14. The germline CDR1 and CDR2 sequences are MDHEN and SYDVKM. In DNA form, the CDR3 reads TGTGCCAGCAGCCCCGGCGGGACAGCTATCACTAGCAATCAGCCCCAGCATTTT. Translation: CASSPGGTAITSNQPQHF. The whole variable domain, filled in from reference TRBV28 and TRBJ1-5, reads DVKVTQSSRYLVKRTGEKVFLECVQDMDHENMFWYRQDPGLGLRLIYFSYDVKMKEKGDIPEGYSVSREKKERFSLILESASTNQTSMYLCASSPGGTAITSNQPQHFGDGTRLSIL.

CDR3: CASSLAISTEAFF. The CDR3 DNA sequence: TGTGCCAGCAGCTTGGCAATTTCGACTGAAGCTTTCTTT. V gene TRBV5-4 combines with J gene TRBJ1-1; D is unresolved. The CDR3 spans 13 residues. Germline CDR1 SGHNT, CDR2 YYREEE (reference sequence). V was shortened by 0 bases and J by 5 bases, with 8 bases between the two germline ends.

The chain recombines TRBV18 with TRBJ1-3, with 8 bases identical to TRBD1. Losses at the gene ends were 6 bases for V and 0 bases for J; bases not matched to a gene: 7. CDR3 length: 16 amino acids. Germline assignment: CDR1 KGHSH and CDR2 LQKENI. The CDR3 is CASSQDRGGSGNTIYF. In DNA, the CDR3 is TGTGCCAGCTCCCAAGACAGGGGAGGCTCTGGAAACACCATATATTTT.

This chain uses TRBV5-6 with TRBJ2-3, with no clear D. V shed 3 bases and J shed 1 base, with 6 bases lying between them. The CDR3 runs to 13 residues. Germline V lookup: CDR1 SGHDT, CDR2 YYEEEE. For the CDR3, the DNA is TGTGCCAGCAGCTCAAAGGGCACAGATACGCAGTATTTT. It codes for CASSSKGTDTQYF.

The chain combines TRBV7-2 with TRBJ2-1; D might be TRBD2 (6 bases). Germline CDR1 and CDR2: SGHTA and FQGNSA. The CDR3 is 16 amino acids. Trimming removed 5 bases from V and 4 bases from J, with 18 bases in between. DNA of the CDR3: TGTGCCAGCAGCCCAGAGGCCGGGACTGTTTACAATGAGCAGTTCTTC. Protein product: CASSPEAGTVYNEQFF.

The rearrangement joins TRBV19 to TRBJ2-1; 11 bases map to TRBD2. CDR1 is LNHDA and CDR2 is SQIVND in the germline V gene (reference sequence). CDR3 length equals 15 residues. J gave up 2 bases and V 6 bases, and 3 bases lay outside the gene matches. CDR3: CASRGTSGTYNEQFF. CDR3 in DNA: TGTGCCAGTAGAGGGACTAGCGGAACCTACAATGAGCAGTTCTTC.

The chain recombines TRBV28 with TRBJ2-2, with 10 bases fitting TRBD2. Looked up from germline, CDR1 is MDHEN and CDR2 is SYDVKM. V trimming: 4 bases; J trimming: 7 bases; junction bases outside the gene matches: 15. This CDR3 contains 18 residues. The CDR3 bases are TGTGCCAGCAGTTCCCCATCTCTAGCGGGAGCATATAACGGGGAGCTGTTTTTT. It codes for CASSSPSLAGAYNGELFF.

The chain is built from TRBV19 and TRBJ1-1; TRBD1 is a possible D gene (6 bases). The germline V gene has CDR1 LNHDA and CDR2 SQIVND (reference sequence). The CDR3 spans 14 residues. Trimming stripped 9 bases from V and 0 bases from J, with 14 bases between. The CDR3 nucleotides read TGTGCCAGCCGTGTCCGGGGGCTGAACACTGAAGCTTTCTTT. Protein: CASRVRGLNTEAFF.

The rearrangement uses TRBV5-1 and TRBJ2-7; perhaps TRBD2 as D (5 bases). The CDR3 extends over 17 amino acids. Trimming pared 0 bases from V and 4 bases from J, leaving 20 bases between. Germline V gene data show CDR1 as SGHRS and CDR2 as YFSETQ. CDR3 nucleotide sequence: TGCGCCAGCAGCTTGGGACCTTGGGAAGCTGGAGGATACGAGCAGTACTTC. Translation: CASSLGPWEAGGYEQYF.

The rearrangement links TRBV18 to TRBJ1-1; no firm D call. CDR3 size: 16 residues. Germline loops: CDR1 KGHSH, CDR2 LQKENI. The ends were cut back, 7 bases at V and 3 bases at J, with 21 bases in the middle. The DNA for the CDR3 is TGTGCCAGCTTGAGCATTTGGGGAGAGTGGGACACTGAAGCTTTCTTT. It yields the protein CASLSIWGEWDTEAFF.

V gene TRBV7-2 combines with J gene TRBJ2-2, with TRBD2 matching 12 bases. V trimming: 5 bases; J trimming: 3 bases; junction bases outside the gene matches: 4. The CDR3 contains 16 residues. Per the germline V gene, CDR1 is SGHTA and CDR2 is FQGNSA. Here the CDR3 DNA reads TGTGCCAGCAGCACTACTAGCGGGAGGTACACCGGGGAGCTGTTTTTT. Protein product: CASSTTSGRYTGELFF.

With regard to this clone: The same CDR3 can be traced to other DNA sequences in this sample. The chain uses TRBV9 and TRBJ2-1; 14 bases line up with TRBD2. V shed 0 bases, J shed 10 bases, and the junction held 6 bases outside the gene matches. The CDR3 is made up of 16 amino acids. Per the germline V gene, CDR1 is SGDLS and CDR2 is YYNGEE. Here the CDR3 reads CASSVAAGTSGREQFF. The CDR3 DNA reads TGTGCCAGCAGCGTAGCGGCCGGGACTAGCGGGAGAGAGCAGTTCTTC.

This clone appeared once. The chain uses TRBV7-3 and TRBJ2-1; 10 nucleotides agree with TRBD2. V shed 4 bases and J 2 bases; nucleotides not matched to a gene: 2. Germline V gene data show CDR1 as SGHTA and CDR2 as FQGTGA. The CDR3 totals 15 residues. The DNA of the CDR3 is TGTGCCAGCAGCTCCAGCGGGAGGGCCTACAATGAGCAGTTCTTC. Translated, it gives CASSSSGRAYNEQFF. Filled out from reference TRBV7-3 and TRBJ2-1, the complete variable domain reads GAGVSQTPSNKVTEKGKYVELRCDPISGHTALYWYRQSLGQGPEFLIYFQGTGAADDSGLPNDRFFAVRPEGSVSTLKIQRTERGDSAVYLCASSSSGRAYNEQFFGPGTRLTVL.

The chain has TRBV11-3 and TRBJ2-3, with D possibly being TRBD2 (6 bases). CDR1 and CDR2 from the germline V gene are SGHNT and YENEEA. The CDR3 is 18 amino acids. The V and J ends lost 1 base and 0 bases respectively, with 17 bases between them. The CDR3: CASSLGRGAQASTDTQYF. CDR3 coding DNA: TGTGCCAGCAGCTTAGGTCGCGGGGCCCAGGCTAGCACAGATACGCAGTATTTT. The whole variable domain, filled in from reference TRBV11-3 and TRBJ2-3, reads EAGVVQSPRYKIIEKKQPVAFWCNPISGHNTLYWYLQNLGQGPELLIRYENEEAVDDSQLPKDRFSAERLKGVDSTLKIQPAELGDSAVYLCASSLGRGAQASTDTQYFGPGTRLTVL.

The V gene is TRBV28, the J gene TRBJ1-6; 9 bases fit TRBD1. V was clipped by 6 bases and J by 9 bases; unmatched bases: 9. Germline assignment: CDR1 MDHEN and CDR2 SYDVKM. The CDR3 has 15 residues. In DNA form, the CDR3 reads TGTGCCAGCAGCCAGGCCGGGACAGGGAGTTCACCCCTCCACTTT. This translates into CASSQAGTGSSPLHF.

The V and J genes are TRBV5-6 and TRBJ2-1; D possibly corresponds to TRBD2 (5 bases). Germline CDR1 and CDR2: SGHDT and YYEEEE. V was shortened by 0 bases and J by 5 bases, with 15 bases between the two germline ends. CDR3 length: 16 amino acids. The CDR3 is CASSLAGVGSHNEQFF. The CDR3 DNA reads as TGTGCCAGCAGCTTGGCCGGGGTAGGGTCACACAATGAGCAGTTCTTC.

J is TRBJ2-1 and V is TRBV19, with 12 bases identical to TRBD1. Looked up from germline, CDR1 is LNHDA and CDR2 is SQIVND (reference sequence). The CDR3 has 17 amino acids. V gave up 3 bases and J gave up 10 bases; unmatched junction bases: 13. The CDR3 region is CASSIPLGQGAKYEQFF. CDR3 sequence (DNA): TGTGCCAGTAGTATTCCCCTGGGACAGGGGGCGAAATACGAGCAGTTCTTC.